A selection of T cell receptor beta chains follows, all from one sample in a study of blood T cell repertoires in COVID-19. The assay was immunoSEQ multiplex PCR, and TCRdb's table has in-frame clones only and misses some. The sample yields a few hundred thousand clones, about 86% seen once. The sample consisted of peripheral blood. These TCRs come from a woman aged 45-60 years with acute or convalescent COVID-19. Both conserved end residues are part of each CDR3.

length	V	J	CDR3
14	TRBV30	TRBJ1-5	CAWSVQGNNQPQHF
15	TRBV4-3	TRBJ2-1	CASSHSGSSYNEQFF
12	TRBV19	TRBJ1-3	CASTWPGNTIYF
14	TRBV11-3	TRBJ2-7	CASSSEPTIGEQYF
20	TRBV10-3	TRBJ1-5	CAISDRGTGGSLYSNQPQHF
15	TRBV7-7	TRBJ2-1	CASSPSGPKGNEQFF
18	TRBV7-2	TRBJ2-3	CASSSGLAGGRMANTQYF
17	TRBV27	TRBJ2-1	CASSSNRGLAGASEQFF
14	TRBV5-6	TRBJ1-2	CASSLGLRRGGYTF
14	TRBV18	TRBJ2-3	CASAGLPGTDTQYF
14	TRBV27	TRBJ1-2	CASRIRQGPYGYTF
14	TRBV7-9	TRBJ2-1	CASSLGLAGQEQFF
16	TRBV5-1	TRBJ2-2	CASSRRLIPNTGELFF
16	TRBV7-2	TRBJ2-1	CASSLDGAPLRDEQFF
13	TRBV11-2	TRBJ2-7	CASSFTGYYEQYF
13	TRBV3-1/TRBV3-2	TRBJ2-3	CASSHYQRDTQYF
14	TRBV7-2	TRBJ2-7	CASRRDRGLYEQYF
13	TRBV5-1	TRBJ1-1	CASSFTGDTEAFF
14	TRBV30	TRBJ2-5	CAWSVWGDEETQYF
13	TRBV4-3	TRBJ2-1	CASSQLDGTSQFF
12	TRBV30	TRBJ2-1	CAWSVGGPQPLF
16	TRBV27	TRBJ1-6	CASSSPTGVLDSPLHF
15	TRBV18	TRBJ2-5	CASSEFRDRGETQYF
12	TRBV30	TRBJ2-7	CAWSPSGREQYF
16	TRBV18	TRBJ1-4	CASSRVGTDTNKKLFF
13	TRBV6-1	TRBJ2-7	CASSPTSIYEQYF
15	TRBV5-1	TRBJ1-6	CASSLGGQVPITLHF
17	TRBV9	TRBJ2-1	CASTRTPGLDRGNEQFF
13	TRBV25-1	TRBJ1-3	CASTSDRGNTIYF
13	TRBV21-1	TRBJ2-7	CASSKGGPQGSYF
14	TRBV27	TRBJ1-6	CASSNGENNSPLHF